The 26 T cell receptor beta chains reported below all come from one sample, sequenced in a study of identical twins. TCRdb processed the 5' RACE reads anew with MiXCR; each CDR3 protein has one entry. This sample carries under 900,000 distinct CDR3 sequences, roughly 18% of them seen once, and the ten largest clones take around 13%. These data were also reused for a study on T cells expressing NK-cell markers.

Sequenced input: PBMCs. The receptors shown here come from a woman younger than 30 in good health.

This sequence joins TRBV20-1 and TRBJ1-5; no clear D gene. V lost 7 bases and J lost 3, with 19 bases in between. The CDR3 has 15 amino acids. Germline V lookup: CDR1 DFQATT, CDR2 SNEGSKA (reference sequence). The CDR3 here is CSVVGGQVLNQPQHF. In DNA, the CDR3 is TGCAGTGTCGTGGGAGGGCAGGTTCTCAATCAGCCCCAGCATTTT.

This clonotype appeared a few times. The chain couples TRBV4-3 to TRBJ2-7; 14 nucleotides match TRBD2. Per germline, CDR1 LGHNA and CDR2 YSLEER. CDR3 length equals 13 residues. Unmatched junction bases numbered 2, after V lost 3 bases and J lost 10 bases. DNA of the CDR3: TGCGCCAGCAGCCAGACTAGCGGGAGGGAACAGTACTTC. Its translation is CASSQTSGREQYF.

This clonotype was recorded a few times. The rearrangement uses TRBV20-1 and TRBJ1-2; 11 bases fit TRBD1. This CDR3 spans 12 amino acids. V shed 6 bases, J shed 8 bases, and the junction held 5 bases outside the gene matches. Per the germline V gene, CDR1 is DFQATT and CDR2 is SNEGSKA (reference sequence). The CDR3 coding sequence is TGCAGTGCGGATGGGACAGGGGGAGGCTACACCTTC. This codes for CSADGTGGGYTF.

The CDR3 nucleotides read TGTGCCAGCCGAAAGGGGCACCTAGCGGGGGTTGCCTACAATGAGCAGTTCTTC. Protein: CASRKGHLAGVAYNEQFF. The V call is TRBV3-1, the J call TRBJ2-1, with 10 bases that match TRBD2. This CDR3 is 18 amino acids long. CDR1 LGHDT and CDR2 YNNKEL come from the germline V gene (reference sequence). V dropped 8 bases and J dropped 2; count of bases not matched to a gene: 15.

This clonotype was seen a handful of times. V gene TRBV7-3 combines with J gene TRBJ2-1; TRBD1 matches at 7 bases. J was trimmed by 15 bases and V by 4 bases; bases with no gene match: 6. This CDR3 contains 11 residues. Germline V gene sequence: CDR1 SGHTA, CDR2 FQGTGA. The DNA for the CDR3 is TGTGCCAGCAGCTCCGGACAGGTCGTGTTCTTC. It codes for CASSSGQVVFF.

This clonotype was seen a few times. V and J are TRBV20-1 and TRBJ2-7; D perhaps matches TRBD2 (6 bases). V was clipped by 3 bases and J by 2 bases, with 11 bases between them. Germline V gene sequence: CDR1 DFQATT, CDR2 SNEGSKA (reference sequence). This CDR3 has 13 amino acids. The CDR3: CSASGGMTYEQYF. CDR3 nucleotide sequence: TGCAGTGCTAGCGGCGGGATGACCTACGAGCAGTACTTC.

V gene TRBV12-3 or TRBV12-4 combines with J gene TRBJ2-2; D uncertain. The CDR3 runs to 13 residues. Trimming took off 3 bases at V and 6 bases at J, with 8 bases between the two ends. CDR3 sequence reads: CASSFSQPGELFF. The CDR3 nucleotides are TGTGCCAGCAGTTTCTCCCAGCCCGGGGAGCTGTTTTTT.

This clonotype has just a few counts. CDR3 in amino acids: CASSLALATPLHF. The DNA for the CDR3 is TGTGCCAGCAGTTTAGCGTTAGCGACACCCCTCCACTTT. The chain employs TRBV12-3 or TRBV12-4 and TRBJ1-6, with unresolved D. The CDR3 loop spans 13 amino acids. V was clipped by 0 bases and J by 11 bases, with 8 bases between them.

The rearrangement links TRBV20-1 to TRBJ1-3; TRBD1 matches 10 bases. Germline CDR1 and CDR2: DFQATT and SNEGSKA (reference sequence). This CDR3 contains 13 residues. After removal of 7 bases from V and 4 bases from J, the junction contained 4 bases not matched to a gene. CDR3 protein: CSGQGAFGNTIYF. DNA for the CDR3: TGCAGTGGACAGGGGGCGTTCGGAAACACCATATATTTT.

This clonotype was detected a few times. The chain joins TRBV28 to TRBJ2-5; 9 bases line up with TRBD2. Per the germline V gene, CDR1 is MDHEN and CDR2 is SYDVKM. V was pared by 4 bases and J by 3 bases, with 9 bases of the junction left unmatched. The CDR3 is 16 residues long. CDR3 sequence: CASSSLAGEGKETQYF. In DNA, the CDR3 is TGTGCCAGCAGTTCCTTAGCGGGAGAGGGTAAAGAGACCCAGTACTTC.

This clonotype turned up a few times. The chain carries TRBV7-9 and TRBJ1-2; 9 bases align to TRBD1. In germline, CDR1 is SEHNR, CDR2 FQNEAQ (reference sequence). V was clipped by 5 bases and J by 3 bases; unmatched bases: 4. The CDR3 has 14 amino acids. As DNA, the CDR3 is TGTGCCAGCAGCGGGACAGGGTCGTACTATGGCTACACCTTC. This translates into CASSGTGSYYGYTF.

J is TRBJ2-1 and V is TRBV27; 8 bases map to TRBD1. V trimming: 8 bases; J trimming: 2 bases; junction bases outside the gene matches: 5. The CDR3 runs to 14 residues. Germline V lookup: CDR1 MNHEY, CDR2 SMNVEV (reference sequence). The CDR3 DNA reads TGTGCCAGCTGCCAGGGGGCAACCTACAATGAGCAGTTCTTC. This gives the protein CASCQGATYNEQFF.

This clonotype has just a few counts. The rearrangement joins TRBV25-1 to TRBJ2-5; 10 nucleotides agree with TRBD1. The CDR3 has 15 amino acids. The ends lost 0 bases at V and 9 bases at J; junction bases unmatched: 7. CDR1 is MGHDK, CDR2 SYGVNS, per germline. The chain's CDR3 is CASSEYGTGDVAQYF. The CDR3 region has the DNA TGTGCCAGCAGTGAATACGGGACAGGGGATGTGGCCCAGTACTTC.

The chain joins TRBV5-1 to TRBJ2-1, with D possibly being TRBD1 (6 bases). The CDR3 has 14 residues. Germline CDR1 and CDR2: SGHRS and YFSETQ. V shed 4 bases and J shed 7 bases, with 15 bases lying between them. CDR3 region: CASSPSDRTNEQFF. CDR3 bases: TGCGCCAGCAGCCCCTCGGACAGAACTAATGAGCAGTTCTTC.

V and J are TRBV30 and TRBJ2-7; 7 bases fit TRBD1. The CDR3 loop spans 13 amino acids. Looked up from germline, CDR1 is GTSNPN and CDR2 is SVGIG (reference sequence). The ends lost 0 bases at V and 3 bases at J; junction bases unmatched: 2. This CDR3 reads CAWSVGTVYEQYF. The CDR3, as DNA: TGTGCCTGGAGTGTCGGGACAGTCTACGAGCAGTACTTC.

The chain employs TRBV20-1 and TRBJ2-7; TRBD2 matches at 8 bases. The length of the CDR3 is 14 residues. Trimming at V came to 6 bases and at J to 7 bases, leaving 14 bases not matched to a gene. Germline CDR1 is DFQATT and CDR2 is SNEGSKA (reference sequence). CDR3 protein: CSAPLTGGPGEQYF. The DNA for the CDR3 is TGCAGTGCCCCATTGACGGGAGGGCCGGGTGAGCAGTACTTC.

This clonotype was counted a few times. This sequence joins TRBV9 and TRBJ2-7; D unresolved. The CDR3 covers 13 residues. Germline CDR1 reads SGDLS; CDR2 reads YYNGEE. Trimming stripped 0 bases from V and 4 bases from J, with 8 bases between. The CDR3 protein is CASSVAVGYEQYF. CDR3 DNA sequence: TGTGCCAGCAGCGTAGCTGTAGGTTACGAGCAGTACTTC.

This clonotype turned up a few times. The CDR3 sequence: CASSPHKGVEQYF. The CDR3 DNA is TGTGCCAGCAGTCCCCACAAGGGGGTCGAGCAGTACTTC. The chain uses TRBV12-3 or TRBV12-4 and TRBJ2-7; weak D call: TRBD1 (6 bases). V was shortened by 5 bases and J by 6 bases, with 14 bases between the two germline ends. The CDR3 contains 13 residues.

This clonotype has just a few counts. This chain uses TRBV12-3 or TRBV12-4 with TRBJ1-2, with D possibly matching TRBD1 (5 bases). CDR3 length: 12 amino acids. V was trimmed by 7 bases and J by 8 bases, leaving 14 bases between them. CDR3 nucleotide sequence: TGTGCCAGCAATTCGGGGGGAGAGGGCTACACCTTC. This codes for CASNSGGEGYTF.

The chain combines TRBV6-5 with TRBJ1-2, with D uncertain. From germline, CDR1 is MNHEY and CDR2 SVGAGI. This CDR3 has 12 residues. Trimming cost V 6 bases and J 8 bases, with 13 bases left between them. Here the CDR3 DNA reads TGTGCCAGCAGCACGAGCGGGGTCGGCTACACCTTC. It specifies CASSTSGVGYTF.

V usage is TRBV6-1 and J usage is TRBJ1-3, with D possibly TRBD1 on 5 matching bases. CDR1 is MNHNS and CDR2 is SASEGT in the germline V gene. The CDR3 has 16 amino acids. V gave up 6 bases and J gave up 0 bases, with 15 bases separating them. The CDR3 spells CASRRDSLFSGNTIYF. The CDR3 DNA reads TGTGCCAGCAGACGCGACAGCCTCTTCTCTGGAAACACCATATATTTT.

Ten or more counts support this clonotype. The CDR3 coding sequence is TGTGCCAGCAGTTCCTCTAGCGGGAACACCGGGGAGCTGTTTTTT. Protein sequence: CASSSSSGNTGELFF. The chain is built from TRBV6-2 or TRBV6-3 and TRBJ2-2; 7 bases are shared with TRBD2. V shed 4 bases and J 1 base; nucleotides not matched to a gene: 3. Looked up from germline, CDR1 is MNHEY and CDR2 is SVGEGT. The CDR3 runs 15 residues.

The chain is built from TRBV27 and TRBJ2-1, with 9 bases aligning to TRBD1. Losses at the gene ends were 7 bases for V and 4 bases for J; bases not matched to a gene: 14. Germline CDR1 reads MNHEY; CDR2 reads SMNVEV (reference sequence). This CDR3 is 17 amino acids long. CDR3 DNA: TGTGCCAGCAATACCCCTCTCGAGGACAGGGGATACAATGAGCAGTTCTTC. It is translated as CASNTPLEDRGYNEQFF.

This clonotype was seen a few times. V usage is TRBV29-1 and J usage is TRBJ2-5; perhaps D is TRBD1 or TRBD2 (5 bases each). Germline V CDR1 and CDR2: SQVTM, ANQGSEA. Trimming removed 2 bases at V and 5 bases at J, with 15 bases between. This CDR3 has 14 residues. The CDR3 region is CSVEPSRGGETQYF. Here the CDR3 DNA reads TGCAGCGTTGAACCGTCGAGGGGTGGGGAGACCCAGTACTTC.

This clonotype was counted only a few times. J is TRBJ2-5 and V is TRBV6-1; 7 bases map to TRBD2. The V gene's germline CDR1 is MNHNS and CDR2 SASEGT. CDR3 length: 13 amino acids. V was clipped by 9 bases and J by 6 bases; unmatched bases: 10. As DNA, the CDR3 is TGTGCCAGTCGCAGCGGGGTGAAGCAGACCCAGTACTTC. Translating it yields CASRSGVKQTQYF.

CDR3 in amino acids: CSSRMGASYNEQFF. CDR3 sequence (DNA): TGCAGCTCCAGAATGGGAGCCTCCTACAATGAGCAGTTCTTC. V is TRBV29-1 and J is TRBJ2-1, with D possibly matching TRBD2 (5 bases). The CDR3 has 14 amino acids. CDR1 is SQVTM, CDR2 ANQGSEA, per germline. V shed 8 bases and J shed 0 bases, with 14 bases lying between them.